This is a list of T cell receptor beta chains from one sample in a study of blood T cell repertoires in COVID-19. Using immunoSEQ multiplex PCR, the repertoire was profiled, and TCRdb retains in-frame clones only, with some absent. Of roughly 130,000 clones in the sample, about 86% were seen once. Sequenced: peripheral blood. The receptors originated from a woman aged 80 or older with acute or convalescent COVID-19. Both conserved end residues are part of each CDR3. The order of the fields is J gene, D gene, V gene, clone size, CDR3 protein, CDR3 DNA. The D gene is left open where the match is weak. The size field is filled for only some rows; it gives once, few, many or a size class.

j_gene: TRBJ1-5; d_gene: NA; v_gene: TRBV3-1/TRBV3-2; abundance: NA; CDR3aa: CASSQWARGGNQPQHF; CDR3nt: TGTGCCAGCAGCCAATGGGCCAGGGGAGGCAATCAGCCCCAGCATTTT
j_gene: TRBJ1-1; d_gene: TRBD1; v_gene: TRBV30; abundance: NA; CDR3aa: CAWREPGQRNTEAFF; CDR3nt: TGTGCCTGGCGGGAACCGGGACAGAGGAACACTGAAGCTTTCTTT
j_gene: TRBJ2-1; d_gene: NA; v_gene: TRBV4-1; abundance: once; CDR3aa: CASSQDGGASYNEQFF; CDR3nt: TGCGCCAGCAGCCAAGATGGGGGGGCCTCCTACAATGAGCAGTTCTTC
j_gene: TRBJ2-5; d_gene: TRBD1; v_gene: TRBV29-1; abundance: NA; CDR3aa: CSVERGQGLRETQYF; CDR3nt: TGCAGCGTTGAGAGAGGACAGGGATTACGAGAGACCCAGTACTTC
j_gene: TRBJ2-3; d_gene: NA; v_gene: TRBV9; abundance: once; CDR3aa: CASSVSTSRGYTDTQYF; CDR3nt: TGTGCCAGCAGCGTATCCACCTCCCGGGGGTACACAGATACGCAGTATTTT
j_gene: TRBJ2-5; d_gene: TRBD1; v_gene: TRBV29-1; abundance: once; CDR3aa: CSVVDRGRGIETQYF; CDR3nt: TGCAGCGTTGTCGACAGGGGCCGAGGGATTGAGACCCAGTACTTC
j_gene: TRBJ1-3; d_gene: TRBD1; v_gene: TRBV6-5; abundance: NA; CDR3aa: CASRTGGSGNTIYF; CDR3nt: TGTGCCAGCAGGACAGGGGGTTCTGGAAACACCATATATTTT
j_gene: TRBJ2-3; d_gene: NA; v_gene: TRBV7-9; abundance: NA; CDR3aa: CASSPQGGGRTDTQYF; CDR3nt: TGTGCCAGCAGCCCCCAAGGGGGGGGCCGCACAGATACGCAGTATTTT
j_gene: TRBJ1-1; d_gene: NA; v_gene: TRBV5-1; abundance: NA; CDR3aa: CASSLLQGQGTEAFF; CDR3nt: TGCGCCAGCAGCTTGCTACAAGGGCAGGGCACTGAAGCTTTCTTT
j_gene: TRBJ2-7; d_gene: NA; v_gene: TRBV19; abundance: NA; CDR3aa: CASSMSDEQYF; CDR3nt: TGTGCCAGTAGTATGAGCGACGAGCAGTACTTC
j_gene: TRBJ1-4; d_gene: TRBD1; v_gene: TRBV3-1/TRBV3-2; abundance: once; CDR3aa: CASSPGGTTNEKLFF; CDR3nt: TGTGCCAGCAGCCCAGGGGGCACAACTAATGAAAAACTGTTTTTT
j_gene: TRBJ2-3; d_gene: NA; v_gene: TRBV5-6; abundance: NA; CDR3aa: CASSFDYHWDTDTDTQYF; CDR3nt: TGTGCCAGCAGCTTTGATTACCACTGGGACACGGACACAGATACGCAGTATTTT
j_gene: TRBJ1-2; d_gene: NA; v_gene: TRBV15; abundance: NA; CDR3aa: CATSSTGPYGYTF; CDR3nt: TGTGCCACCAGCAGCACAGGACCCTATGGCTACACCTTC
j_gene: TRBJ1-4; d_gene: NA; v_gene: TRBV5-1; abundance: NA; CDR3aa: CASSLRQGGKLFF; CDR3nt: TGCGCCAGCAGCTTGAGGCAGGGTGGAAAACTGTTTTTT
j_gene: TRBJ2-1; d_gene: TRBD1; v_gene: TRBV29-1; abundance: NA; CDR3aa: CRAQGANEQFF; CDR3nt: TGCAGAGCACAGGGGGCGAATGAGCAGTTCTTC
j_gene: TRBJ1-2; d_gene: NA; v_gene: TRBV19; abundance: NA; CDR3aa: CASSNTYGYTF; CDR3nt: TGTGCCAGTAGTAACACCTATGGCTACACCTTC
j_gene: TRBJ2-7; d_gene: TRBD2; v_gene: TRBV19; abundance: NA; CDR3aa: CASSMQRGAYEQYF; CDR3nt: TGTGCCAGTAGTATGCAGCGGGGGGCCTACGAGCAGTACTTC
j_gene: TRBJ1-5; d_gene: NA; v_gene: TRBV25-1; abundance: NA; CDR3aa: CASSLSNQPQHF; CDR3nt: TGTGCCAGCAGTCTGAGCAATCAGCCCCAGCATTTT
j_gene: TRBJ1-1; d_gene: TRBD1; v_gene: TRBV12-5; abundance: few; CDR3aa: CASGPGGTEAFF; CDR3nt: TGTGCTAGTGGCCCAGGGGGGACTGAAGCTTTCTTT
j_gene: TRBJ1-1; d_gene: TRBD1; v_gene: TRBV12-5; abundance: NA; CDR3aa: CASGPAPDRATEAFF; CDR3nt: TGTGCTAGTGGCCCTGCCCCGGACAGGGCCACTGAAGCTTTCTTT
j_gene: TRBJ1-2; d_gene: NA; v_gene: TRBV9; abundance: NA; CDR3aa: CASNWGEDYGYTF; CDR3nt: TGTGCCTCTAACTGGGGGGAGGACTATGGCTACACCTTC
j_gene: TRBJ1-2; d_gene: NA; v_gene: TRBV19; abundance: NA; CDR3aa: CAAAREATYGYTF; CDR3nt: TGTGCCGCCGCCCGGGAGGCCACCTATGGCTACACCTTC
j_gene: TRBJ1-1; d_gene: NA; v_gene: TRBV2; abundance: NA; CDR3aa: CASSEAPNTEAFF; CDR3nt: TGTGCCAGCAGTGAGGCTCCGAACACTGAAGCTTTCTTT
j_gene: TRBJ1-3; d_gene: NA; v_gene: TRBV5-4; abundance: once; CDR3aa: CASSGGFPGNTIYF; CDR3nt: TGTGCCAGCAGCGGGGGGTTCCCTGGAAACACCATATATTTT
j_gene: TRBJ2-2; d_gene: NA; v_gene: TRBV5-1; abundance: few; CDR3aa: CASSLRTGTGELFF; CDR3nt: TGCGCCAGCAGCCTCCGGACGGGGACCGGGGAGCTGTTTTTT
j_gene: TRBJ1-6; d_gene: TRBD1; v_gene: TRBV5-1; abundance: once; CDR3aa: CASSEGQGADSPLHF; CDR3nt: TGCGCCAGCAGCGAGGGACAGGGGGCTGATTCACCCCTCCACTTT
j_gene: TRBJ2-5; d_gene: TRBD2; v_gene: TRBV7-2; abundance: NA; CDR3aa: CASSFGLAVQETQYF; CDR3nt: TGTGCCAGCAGCTTCGGACTAGCGGTCCAAGAGACCCAGTACTTC
j_gene: TRBJ2-5; d_gene: TRBD1; v_gene: TRBV11-3; abundance: NA; CDR3aa: CASSSGQGNTQYF; CDR3nt: TGTGCCAGCAGCTCCGGACAGGGGAACACCCAGTACTTC
j_gene: TRBJ1-6; d_gene: TRBD1; v_gene: TRBV15; abundance: NA; CDR3aa: CATSRDTQGASYNSPLHF; CDR3nt: TGTGCCACCAGCAGAGATACCCAGGGGGCTTCCTATAATTCACCCCTCCACTTT
j_gene: TRBJ2-1; d_gene: NA; v_gene: TRBV19; abundance: NA; CDR3aa: CATASGSEQFF; CDR3nt: TGTGCCACCGCCTCAGGGTCTGAGCAGTTCTTC
j_gene: TRBJ2-2; d_gene: NA; v_gene: TRBV2; abundance: NA; CDR3aa: CASRRLTNTGELFF; CDR3nt: TGTGCCAGCAGGAGACTAACTAACACCGGGGAGCTGTTTTTT
j_gene: TRBJ2-3; d_gene: TRBD1; v_gene: TRBV3-1/TRBV3-2; abundance: NA; CDR3aa: CASRQTGGGDTQYF; CDR3nt: TGTGCCAGCAGGCAGACAGGGGGGGGAGATACGCAGTATTTT
j_gene: TRBJ1-1; d_gene: NA; v_gene: TRBV29-1; abundance: once; CDR3aa: CSVVGQLASEAFF; CDR3nt: TGCAGCGTTGTCGGACAGCTTGCCTCCGAAGCTTTCTTT
j_gene: TRBJ1-1; d_gene: TRBD1; v_gene: TRBV5-1; abundance: NA; CDR3aa: CASSLRTGVEAFF; CDR3nt: TGCGCCAGCAGCTTGCGGACAGGGGTTGAAGCTTTCTTT
j_gene: TRBJ1-5; d_gene: NA; v_gene: TRBV28; abundance: NA; CDR3aa: CASSLLNQPQHF; CDR3nt: TGTGCCAGCAGCCTTCTCAATCAGCCCCAGCATTTT
j_gene: TRBJ1-1; d_gene: TRBD1; v_gene: TRBV15; abundance: NA; CDR3aa: CATSISGGGAEAFF; CDR3nt: TGTGCCACCAGCATCTCAGGGGGAGGTGCTGAAGCTTTCTTT
j_gene: TRBJ2-7; d_gene: NA; v_gene: TRBV10-3; abundance: NA; CDR3aa: CAISSYYEQYF; CDR3nt: TGTGCCATCAGTTCTTACTACGAGCAGTACTTC
j_gene: TRBJ2-1; d_gene: NA; v_gene: TRBV11-2; abundance: NA; CDR3aa: CASSLMSSYNEQFF; CDR3nt: TGTGCCAGCAGCTTAATGAGCTCCTACAATGAGCAGTTCTTC
j_gene: TRBJ1-3; d_gene: NA; v_gene: TRBV7-6; abundance: NA; CDR3aa: CASSSVASGNTIYF; CDR3nt: TGTGCCAGCAGCTCGGTCGCTAGCGGCAACACCATATATTTT
j_gene: TRBJ1-2; d_gene: TRBD1; v_gene: TRBV7-2; abundance: NA; CDR3aa: CASSPSGTGSRNYGYTF; CDR3nt: TGTGCCAGCAGCCCATCCGGGACAGGGAGTCGTAACTATGGCTACACCTTC